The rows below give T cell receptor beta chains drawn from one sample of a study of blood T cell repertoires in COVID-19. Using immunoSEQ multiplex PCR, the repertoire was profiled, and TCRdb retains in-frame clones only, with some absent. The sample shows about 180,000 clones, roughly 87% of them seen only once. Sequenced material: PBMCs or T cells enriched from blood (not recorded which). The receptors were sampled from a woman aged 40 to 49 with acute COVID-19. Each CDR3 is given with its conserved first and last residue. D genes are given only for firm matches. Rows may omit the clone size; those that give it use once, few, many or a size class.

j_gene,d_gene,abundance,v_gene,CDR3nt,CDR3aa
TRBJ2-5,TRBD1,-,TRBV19,TGTGCCAGTAGTACTCTCATGACAGGGCGAGAGACCCAGTACTTC,CASSTLMTGRETQYF
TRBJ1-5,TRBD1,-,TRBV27,TGTGCCAGCAAAAATACCGGGACAGGGAGGAATCAGCCCCAGCATTTT,CASKNTGTGRNQPQHF
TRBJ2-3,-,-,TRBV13,TGTGCCAGCAGCCTCGGTCTAGCGCAGAGCACAGATACGCAGTATTTT,CASSLGLAQSTDTQYF
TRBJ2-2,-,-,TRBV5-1,TGCGCCAGCAGCTTGGGGCAGGGGCACACCGGGGAGCTGTTTTTT,CASSLGQGHTGELFF
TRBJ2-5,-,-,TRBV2,TGTGCCAGCAGAACAGGCTCTCCTCGAGAGACCCAGTACTTC,CASRTGSPRETQYF
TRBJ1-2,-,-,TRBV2,TGTGCCAGCAACGTAGACGGGAACTATGGCTACACCTTC,CASNVDGNYGYTF
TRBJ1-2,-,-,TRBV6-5,TGTGCCGCGTACGAGGGTCTCATCTATGGCTACACCTTC,CAAYEGLIYGYTF
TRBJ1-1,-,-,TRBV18,TGTGCCAGCTCACCACCCCGGGTCACTGAAGCTTTCTTT,CASSPPRVTEAFF
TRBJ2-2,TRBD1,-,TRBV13,TGTGCCAGCAGCTTAGGGTTGACAGGGGGAACCGGGGAGCTGTTTTTT,CASSLGLTGGTGELFF
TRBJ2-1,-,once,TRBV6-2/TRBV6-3,TGTGCCAGCAGTTACTCGGCCAATGAGCAGTTCTTC,CASSYSANEQFF
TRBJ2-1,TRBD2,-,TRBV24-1,TGTGCCACCAGTGATTCCTCCGCCCTAGCGGGAGGGGGGAGATTATTTGAGCAGTTCTTC,CATSDSSALAGGGRLFEQFF
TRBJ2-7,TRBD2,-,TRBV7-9,TGTGCCAGCAGTATTCACACTAGCGATTTTTTCAGTAGCGAGCAGTACTTC,CASSIHTSDFFSSEQYF
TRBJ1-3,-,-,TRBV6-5,TGTGCCAGCAGTCTGACTTCGAGCTCTGGAAACACCATATATTTT,CASSLTSSSGNTIYF
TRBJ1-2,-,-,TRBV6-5,TGTGCCAGCAGTTACCCCACAGCAGCTAACTATGGCTACACCTTC,CASSYPTAANYGYTF
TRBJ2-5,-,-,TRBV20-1,TGCAGTGCTAGTCTTTGGGGGGAACAAGAGACCCAGTACTTC,CSASLWGEQETQYF
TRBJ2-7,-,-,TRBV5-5,TGTGCCAGCAGCTTGGAAAGTACTATCTACGAGCAGTACTTC,CASSLESTIYEQYF
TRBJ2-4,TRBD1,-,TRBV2,TGTGCCAGCAGTTACGACAGGGGAACCAAAAACATTCAGTACTTC,CASSYDRGTKNIQYF
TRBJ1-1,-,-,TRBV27,TGTGCCAGCAGTCCCGGTGCGGGGGCTGAAGCTTTCTTT,CASSPGAGAEAFF
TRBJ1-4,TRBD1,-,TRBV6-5,TGTGCCAGCAGTTATGGGGGGACAGGCCTTGAAAAACTGTTTTTT,CASSYGGTGLEKLFF
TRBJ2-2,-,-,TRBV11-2,TGTGCCAGCAGCTTAGATTGGGAGTCGGCTAGGGAGCTGTTTTTT,CASSLDWESARELFF
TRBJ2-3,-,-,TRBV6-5,TGTGCCAGCAGACGACAGGGCACAGATACGCAGTATTTT,CASRRQGTDTQYF
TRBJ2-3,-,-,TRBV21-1,TGTGCCAGCAGCGTTAGGGACAGGGGGAAACCGGCTAGCACAGATACGCAGTATTTT,CASSVRDRGKPASTDTQYF
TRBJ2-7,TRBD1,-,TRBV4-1,TGCGCCAGCAGCCAAGACTGGACAGGGGCCTACGAGCAGTACTTC,CASSQDWTGAYEQYF
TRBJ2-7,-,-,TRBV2,TGTGCCAGCAGTTCTGAACAGGGACCTTCCTACGAGCAGTACTTC,CASSSEQGPSYEQYF